This T cell receptor (beta chain) was captured by sequencing in a study of blood T cell repertoires in COVID-19. Study background: The United States, Italy and Spain supplied acute and convalescent COVID-19 samples. Sample material is recorded as cDNA or gDNA derived from T cells, B-cell-depleted T cells, or PBMCs.

In the authors' workflow: Nucleated cell number was recorded as an estimate derived from reference gene primer amplification. Profiling relied on immunoSEQ multiplex PCR, and the TCRdb table lists in-frame clones only, not all of them. The V and J calls and clone size were taken over from that table, and D and trimming were inferred from the DNA. The sample lists around 99,000 clones, around four fifths occurring once. Sequencing used peripheral blood. This TCR came from a woman aged 55-70 years with acute or convalescent COVID-19.

CDR3 DNA sequence: TGTGCCAGCAGTCCTCAGGGGGCGCCGACTGAAGCTTTCTTT. Encoded protein: CASSPQGAPTEAFF. This chain links TRBV28 with TRBJ1-1; 8 nucleotides line up with TRBD1. The length of the CDR3 is 14 residues. J lost 5 bases, V lost 5 bases, and 7 bases had no gene match. Germline values: CDR1 MDHEN, CDR2 SYDVKM.